This T cell receptor (beta chain) came from a study of OX40 agonist ivuxolimab in advanced cancers. About the research overall: Those treated in dose escalation had hepatocellular carcinoma, melanoma, renal cell cancer or head and neck cancer.

Method: immunoSEQ multiplex PCR; TCRdb's copy keeps in-frame clones and lacks some. Of about 85,000 clones in the sample, about nine tenths were seen once. A word on this clone: Its antigen is as yet unknown.

J was trimmed by 0 bases and V by 6 bases; bases with no gene match: 13. CDR3 length equals 17 residues. The germline gives CDR1 SGDLS, CDR2 YYNGEE. Autoimmune disease history or systemic immunosuppression meant exclusion. With baseline, cycle 4 day 1, and cycle 7 day 1 as timepoints, blood was sampled. Study-level findings and limits: CD8+ T cells averaged more expanded clones than CD4+.

This TCR derives from an adult with an advanced solid tumor such as melanoma, head and neck, liver or kidney cancer. The chain employs TRBV9 and TRBJ2-3, with TRBD2 matching over 7 bases. The specimen was CD4+ or CD8+ T cells sorted from blood, collected in a trial of the OX40 agonist ivuxolimab. Here the CDR3 DNA reads TGTGCCAGCACAGCGGGGCAGCTAGCGACTAGCACAGATACGCAGTATTTT. Translation gives CASTAGQLATSTDTQYF.